This T cell receptor (beta chain) was profiled in a study of blood T cell repertoires in COVID-19. The wider study: Samples of COVID-19 (acute and convalescent) were obtained from the United States, Italy and Spain. Nucleic acid was either cDNA or gDNA, and it came from T cells, B-cell-depleted T cells, or PBMCs.

Original data processing: Reference gene primers were amplified, and this amplification served to estimate nucleated cell counts. The data were produced by immunoSEQ multiplex PCR, yet TCRdb's version contains in-frame clones alone and is incomplete. From that table come the V and J calls and clone size; the DNA was used to work out D and trimming. Among about 260,000 clones listed, 75% to 90% were seen once. This CDR3 comprises 14 residues. J was trimmed by 1 base and V by 1 base; bases with no gene match: 2. CDR1 GTSNPN and CDR2 SVGIG come from the germline V gene (reference sequence). This clonotype was sampled from a man between 25 and 39 years old with active or convalescent COVID-19. Sequencing was carried out using peripheral blood. The gene calls are TRBV30 and TRBJ1-1; 8 bases match TRBD1. The CDR3 reads CAWSGDRRNTEAFF. The DNA of the CDR3 is TGTGCCTGGAGTGGGGACAGGCGGAACACTGAAGCTTTCTTT.